The T cell receptor beta chain described here comes from a study of shared clonotypes between healthy human individuals. Study overall: Donors were two women and three men aged 18 to 49.

The naive CD8 population came from CD45RO-negative cells selected for CCR7, without terminally differentiated effector memory CD45RA+ cells. Study outcomes and limitations: A handful of donors shared 4.5% to 6.5% of their naive CD4 clonotypes. Represented genetic and exposure-history diversity was restricted by having few donors.

V shed 5 bases, J shed 6 bases, and the junction held 7 bases outside the gene matches. The CDR3 runs to 14 residues. Germline-derived CDR1 and CDR2 are SEHNR and FQNEAQ (reference sequence). Of note for this clone: Its specificity is unknown.

The DNA input per sorted-subset replicate PCR was roughly 180 ng, corresponding to some 30,000 T cell genomes. Assay: immunoSEQ multiplex PCR; the TCRdb copy retains only in-frame clones and omits some. The repertoire holds about 2,100,000 clones, with 90% to 95% as singletons. This chain joins TRBV7-9 and TRBJ1-5; 7 bases are a match to TRBD1. The source is a man younger than 30 in good health. Some clones in this sample may be carry-over from other donors' samples. The specimen was naive CD8+ T cells from PBMCs. The CDR3 region is CASSPQGIGQPQHF. CDR3 DNA: TGTGCCAGCAGCCCACAGGGGATTGGTCAGCCCCAGCATTTT.